This TCR beta chain was identified in a study of blood T cell repertoires in COVID-19. Study overall: COVID-19 samples from acute and convalescent phases originated in the United States, Italy and Spain. T cells, B-cell-depleted T cells, or PBMCs supplied cDNA or gDNA.

V lost 3 bases and J 0 bases, leaving 7 bases between the germline ends. The CDR3 totals 14 residues. Germline V lookup: CDR1 SGDLS, CDR2 YYNGEE. Authors' analysis steps: Reference gene primers were amplified, and this amplification served to estimate nucleated cell counts. The assay was immunoSEQ multiplex PCR, and TCRdb's table has in-frame clones only and misses some. From that table come the V and J calls and clone size; the DNA was used to work out D and trimming. The data show under 300,000 clones, 82% seen once. The TCR was taken from a woman of 80 years or more with active or convalescent COVID-19. The sequencing sample was made of peripheral blood. The chain couples TRBV9 to TRBJ2-1; no firm D call. The DNA for the CDR3 is TGTGCCAGCAGCGGACCTAGCTCCTACAATGAGCAGTTCTTC. It specifies CASSGPSSYNEQFF.